The 22 T cell receptor beta chains below all came from one sample that was sequenced in a study of blood T cell repertoires in COVID-19. Generated by immunoSEQ multiplex PCR, the TCRdb table keeps only in-frame clones and is missing some. This sample carries 65,000 to 70,000 clones, 85% to 95% of them seen once, and the ten largest clones take approximately 2.9%. Material: peripheral blood. The receptors were gathered from a man between 65 and 80 years old with active COVID-19.

The V gene is TRBV6-6, the J gene TRBJ2-7, with 9 bases that match TRBD1. CDR3 length: 13 amino acids. The germline CDR1 and CDR2 sequences are MNHNY and SVGAGI (reference sequence). With V trimmed by 7 bases and J by 6 bases, 7 bases remained unmatched. CDR3 DNA: TGTGCCAGCATACCGGGACAGGGTTCCGAGCAGTACTTC. As protein: CASIPGQGSEQYF.

V is TRBV4-1 and J is TRBJ2-1, with 7 bases that match TRBD2. V was pared by 0 bases and J by 7 bases, with 0 bases of the junction left unmatched. This CDR3 has 13 residues. Germline values: CDR1 MGHRA, CDR2 YSYEKL. The CDR3 region has the DNA TGCGCCAGCAGCCAAGACGGGGGGAATGAGCAGTTCTTC. This gives the protein CASSQDGGNEQFF.

The genes are TRBV11-2 and TRBJ2-1; D is possibly TRBD2 (5 bases). The germline gives CDR1 SGHAT, CDR2 FQNNGV. The CDR3 is 15 residues long. V lost 1 base to trimming and J lost 7 bases, with 14 bases between them. The CDR3 bases are TGTGCCAGCAGCTTAGGGGTAGGTACGGGGAATGAGCAGTTCTTC. This codes for CASSLGVGTGNEQFF.

J is TRBJ2-5 and V is TRBV18, with D maybe TRBD2 (6 bases). This CDR3 spans 12 amino acids. Germline assignment: CDR1 KGHSH and CDR2 LQKENI. V was trimmed by 3 bases and J by 5 bases, leaving 7 bases between them. CDR3 region: CASSPRGETQYF. The DNA for the CDR3 is TGTGCCAGCTCACCTCGGGGGGAGACCCAGTACTTC.

This clone occurred once. This sequence joins TRBV19 and TRBJ1-5; 10 bases map to TRBD1. The CDR3 runs 22 residues. V lost 4 bases and J lost 2; bases outside the gene matches: 23. Per the germline V gene, CDR1 is LNHDA and CDR2 is SQIVND (reference sequence). The CDR3, as DNA: TGTGCCAGTAGTACAAGACAGGGGGCGAGTGGTCGGGGTTTTTCTGGCAATCAGCCCCAGCATTTT. Amino acids: CASSTRQGASGRGFSGNQPQHF.

The V gene is TRBV6-5, the J gene TRBJ2-3; 8 nucleotides align to TRBD1. Germline values: CDR1 MNHEY, CDR2 SVGAGI. The CDR3 extends over 13 amino acids. V gave up 10 bases and J gave up 1 base; unmatched junction bases: 4. DNA of the CDR3: TGTGCCACGAAGACAGGGGGCACAGATACGCAGTATTTT. It specifies CATKTGGTDTQYF.

This clone was recorded only once. The CDR3 nucleotides read TGTGCCAGCAGCGTAGCTAAGGACAGCATCCCCTATGGCTACACCTTC. Encoded protein: CASSVAKDSIPYGYTF. The chain uses TRBV9 and TRBJ1-2, with a tentative D call TRBD1 (6 bases). Germline V gene sequence: CDR1 SGDLS, CDR2 YYNGEE. The V end lost 0 bases, the J end lost 4 bases, and 16 bases lay between the germline ends. The CDR3 loop spans 16 amino acids.

The chain carries TRBV5-4 and TRBJ2-5, with 10 positions matching TRBD2. V lost 3 bases, J lost 3 bases, and 5 bases stayed unmatched. This CDR3 is built from 15 residues. Germline CDR1 SGHNT, CDR2 YYREEE (reference sequence). The CDR3 here is CASSYPTSGEETQYF. The CDR3 coding sequence is TGTGCCAGCAGCTATCCAACTAGCGGGGAAGAGACCCAGTACTTC. The whole variable domain, remainder taken from reference TRBV5-4 and TRBJ2-5, is ETGVTQSPTHLIKTRGQQVTLRCSSQSGHNTVSWYQQALGQGPQFIFQYYREEENGRGNFPPRFSGLQFPNYSSELNVNALELDDSALYLCASSYPTSGEETQYFGPGTRLLVL.

CDR3 sequence (DNA): TGTGCCAGCATTCCGGGAACGACTCTCGCTGAAGCTTTCTTT. Protein product: CASIPGTTLAEAFF. This chain connects TRBV2 to TRBJ1-1; D not resolved. This CDR3 comprises 14 residues. V lost 7 bases and J lost 6, with 18 bases in between. CDR1 is SNHLY, CDR2 FYNNEI, per germline.

This chain uses TRBV4-3 with TRBJ2-5; 8 bases are a match to TRBD2. Germline V CDR1 and CDR2: LGHNA, YSLEER. This CDR3 contains 14 residues. Trimming cost V 4 bases and J 4 bases; bases outside gene matches: 5. The CDR3 sequence: CASSRGLAGETQYF. The CDR3, as DNA: TGCGCCAGCAGCCGAGGACTAGCCGGAGAGACCCAGTACTTC.

The V and J genes are TRBV19 and TRBJ1-1; TRBD1 is a possible D gene (6 bases). The CDR3 extends over 14 amino acids. Germline-derived CDR1 and CDR2 are LNHDA and SQIVND (reference sequence). V was pared by 5 bases and J by 1 base, with 11 bases between. The CDR3 loop is CASSQRDKNTEAFF. The CDR3 nucleotides read TGTGCCAGTAGTCAACGGGACAAGAACACTGAAGCTTTCTTT.

The CDR3 loop reads CASSSGTEGLGEKLFF. The DNA of the CDR3 is TGTGCCAGCAGTTCGGGGACAGAGGGTTTGGGTGAAAAACTGTTTTTT. The chain couples TRBV2 to TRBJ1-4, with 7 bases fitting TRBD1. CDR3 length: 16 amino acids. J lost 7 bases, V lost 5 bases, and 13 bases had no gene match. Germline V gives CDR1 SNHLY, CDR2 FYNNEI.

The V call is TRBV19, the J call TRBJ2-1; 11 bases line up with TRBD2. V shed 2 bases and J 11 bases; nucleotides not matched to a gene: 11. Germline V CDR1 and CDR2: LNHDA, SQIVND (reference sequence). The CDR3 has 16 amino acids. The CDR3 DNA follows: TGTGCCAGTAGTATACCAACCGGGACTAGCGGAAATAAGCAGTTCTTC. Protein product: CASSIPTGTSGNKQFF.

The rearrangement links TRBV7-3 to TRBJ2-3, with 7 bases fitting TRBD1. Trimming removed 2 bases from V and 1 base from J; junction bases left unmatched: 3. Germline V gives CDR1 SGHTA, CDR2 FQGTGA. The CDR3 has 15 amino acids. The CDR3 loop reads CASSLQGVGTDTQYF. CDR3 sequence (DNA): TGTGCCAGCAGCTTACAGGGGGTGGGCACAGATACGCAGTATTTT.

The J gene is TRBJ1-3, the V gene TRBV15; maybe TRBD1 (5 bases). CDR3 length: 14 residues. The germline V gene has CDR1 LNHNV and CDR2 YYDKDF (reference sequence). V was shortened by 8 bases and J by 1 base, with 12 bases between the two germline ends. This CDR3 reads CATSLGGSGNTIYF. The CDR3 DNA reads TGTGCCACCTCTTTGGGGGGTTCTGGAAACACCATATATTTT. Using reference TRBV15 and TRBJ1-3 for the parts outside the CDR3, the full variable domain is DAMVIQNPRYQVTQFGKPVTLSCSQTLNHNVMYWYQQKSSQAPKLLFHYYDKDFNNEADTPDNFQSRRPNTSFCFLDIRSPGLGDTAMYLCATSLGGSGNTIYFGEGSWLTVV.

This chain joins TRBV6-5 and TRBJ2-3; D remains ambiguous. V lost 6 bases and J lost 5, with 12 bases in between. The CDR3 is 13 amino acids. Germline assignment: CDR1 MNHEY and CDR2 SVGAGI. The CDR3 region is CASSRNRRDTQYF. The CDR3 nucleotides are TGTGCCAGCAGCCGGAACCGGAGAGATACGCAGTATTTT.

This chain connects TRBV3-1 (or the pseudogene TRBV3-2) to TRBJ2-1, with 12 bases that match TRBD2. The germline V gene has CDR1 LGHDT and CDR2 YNNKEL (reference sequence). The CDR3 is 16 residues long. The J segment lost 6 bases and the V segment lost 4 bases, leaving 7 bases of the junction unmatched. DNA of the CDR3: TGTGCCAGCAGCCCACTAGCGGGGGGCACCGTCAATGAGCAGTTCTTC. Its protein is CASSPLAGGTVNEQFF.

The V and J genes are TRBV27 and TRBJ1-5; no definite D call. The V end was cut by 3 bases, the J end by 9 bases, with 12 bases between. The germline gives CDR1 MNHEY, CDR2 SMNVEV (reference sequence). There are 13 residues in the CDR3. The DNA for the CDR3 is TGTGCCAGCAGTTTGGTGGGCGTCTGGCCCCAGCATTTT. Protein: CASSLVGVWPQHF.

About this clone itself: Other nucleotide sequences in the sample specify the same CDR3. The chain carries TRBV9 and TRBJ2-2; TRBD1 might be the D (5 bases). Germline V CDR1 and CDR2: SGDLS, YYNGEE. With 1 base removed from V and 5 bases from J, the gap between germline ends came to 6 bases. This CDR3 contains 13 residues. The CDR3 is CASSVSGTGELFF. CDR3 nucleotides: TGTGCCAGCAGCGTATCAGGGACCGGGGAGCTGTTTTTT.

This rearrangement joins TRBV11-3 to TRBJ2-5, with 7 bases lining up with TRBD1. Looked up from germline, CDR1 is SGHNT and CDR2 is YENEEA. V was clipped by 3 bases and J by 4 bases; unmatched bases: 11. CDR3 size: 16 residues. CDR3 sequence (DNA): TGTGCCAGCAGCTTCTTGTCAACAGGGGTGAGAGAGACCCAGTACTTC. Protein product: CASSFLSTGVRETQYF.

The chain uses TRBV2 and TRBJ2-1; D is unclear. The CDR3 totals 13 residues. V was clipped by 3 bases and J by 9 bases, with 12 bases between them. Germline V lookup: CDR1 SNHLY, CDR2 FYNNEI. CDR3 sequence (DNA): TGTGCCAGCAGTGATCTTCGAGCCCGTGAGCAGTTCTTC. Its translation: CASSDLRAREQFF.

The V gene is TRBV6-2 or TRBV6-3, the J gene TRBJ2-1, with D possibly matching TRBD2 (6 bases). The CDR3 covers 17 residues. CDR1 and CDR2 from the germline V gene are MNHEY and SVGEGT. Trimming stripped 3 bases from V and 12 bases from J, with 27 bases between. The CDR3 sequence: CASSYEWGTANPGGQFF. The CDR3 DNA follows: TGTGCCAGCAGTTATGAGTGGGGGACTGCGAACCCCGGGGGGCAGTTCTTC.